Reported below is one TCR beta chain. Its antigen is as yet unknown. Method: immunoSEQ multiplex PCR; TCRdb's copy keeps in-frame clones and lacks some. The sample includes approximately 30,000 clones, more than 70% of them seen just once. This entry belongs to a study of OX40 agonist ivuxolimab in advanced cancers. On the study more broadly: Aged about 23 to 80 with a mean of approximately 57 years, they were approximately 80% male.

The CDR3 consists of 14 residues. V lost 5 bases, J lost 8 bases, and 16 bases lay in between. Germline V gives CDR1 SGHTA, CDR2 FQGTGA. Study-wide results and caveats: At 0.1 to 3.0 mg/kg, clonal expansion of CD4+ and CD8+ blood T cells had occurred by week 6.

The sequence was obtained from an adult with an advanced solid tumor such as melanoma, head and neck, liver or kidney cancer. The V and J genes are TRBV7-3 and TRBJ2-1, with D perhaps matching TRBD2 (7 bases). The sequenced sample was CD4+ or CD8+ T cells sorted from blood, obtained in a trial of the OX40 agonist ivuxolimab. CDR3 sequence (DNA): TGTGCCAGCAGCCCGTCGGGGGGCCGGGATGAGCAGTTCTTC. It yields the protein CASSPSGGRDEQFF.